This entry lists 25 T cell receptor beta chains sequenced from one sample in a study of vaccination and CD4 T cells after COVID-19. Treatment reported: approximately 11-day PBMC culture with coronavirus spike peptide pools or control peptides (ViraFEST assay). Cultured CD4+ T cell DNA underwent sequencing with the Oncomine TCR Beta short-read assay. Each CDR3 protein gets one entry after TCRdb re-called the PCR reads with MiXCR. This sample has about 14,000 distinct CDR3 sequences, with around 57% found just once. No antigens are known for them. The sequenced material came from CD4+ T cells from blood, cultured in vitro. The receptors were gathered from a human donor who had recovered from COVID-19.

This chain uses TRBV6-5 with TRBJ2-7; TRBD2 might be the D (5 bases). V was trimmed by 2 bases and J by 3 bases, leaving 11 bases between them. The CDR3 totals 14 residues. Germline V gives CDR1 MNHEY, CDR2 SVGAGI. The DNA for the CDR3 is TGTGCCAGCAGTTACGGGCGGGTTGGCTACGAGCAGTACTTC. Translated, it gives CASSYGRVGYEQYF.

V is TRBV5-4 and J is TRBJ2-1; 10 bases match TRBD2. V lost 4 bases and J lost 6; bases outside the gene matches: 13. This CDR3 is 17 amino acids long. Per the germline V gene, CDR1 is SGHNT and CDR2 is YYREEE (reference sequence). The CDR3 DNA reads TGTGCCAGCAGCAACCCTCGAGCGGGAGGGGGGGGCAATGAGCAGTTCTTC. This gives the protein CASSNPRAGGGGNEQFF.

The chain employs TRBV20-1 and TRBJ2-5, with unresolved D. This CDR3 is 13 amino acids long. Germline CDR1 and CDR2: DFQATT and SNEGSKA (reference sequence). V lost 6 bases to trimming and J lost 5 bases, with 16 bases between them. This CDR3 reads CSAPQRPLETQYF. Written as DNA, the CDR3 is TGCAGTGCCCCCCAGCGTCCGTTGGAGACCCAGTACTTC.

The chain is built from TRBV7-2 and TRBJ1-1; D remains ambiguous. The CDR3 contains 15 residues. V dropped 5 bases and J dropped 1 base, with 14 bases sitting between them. CDR1 and CDR2 (germline): SGHTA, FQGNSA. The chain's CDR3 is CASSPQTGTNTEAFF. The CDR3 DNA reads TGTGCCAGCAGCCCCCAGACGGGAACGAACACTGAAGCTTTCTTT.

The chain links TRBV29-1 to TRBJ2-7; D assignment may be TRBD1 or TRBD2 (5 bases each). Germline assignment: CDR1 SQVTM and CDR2 ANQGSEA. V was cut by 4 bases and J by 3 bases, with 13 bases left in between. The CDR3 has 13 amino acids. This CDR3 reads CSVGGVVIYEQYF. In DNA, the CDR3 is TGCAGCGTTGGAGGGGTTGTAATCTACGAGCAGTACTTC.

This clonotype has only a few counts. The chain recombines TRBV20-1 with TRBJ1-6, with a tentative D call TRBD1 (6 bases). V lost 8 bases, J lost 10 bases, and 9 bases lay in between. The CDR3 is made up of 10 amino acids. Germline assignment: CDR1 DFQATT and CDR2 SNEGSKA (reference sequence). CDR3 sequence reads: CSSGESPLHF. CDR3 coding DNA: TGCAGTTCAGGGGAGTCACCCCTCCACTTT.

This clonotype showed up just once. This chain uses TRBV10-3 with TRBJ1-3; 8 nucleotides match TRBD1. The CDR3 length is 14 residues. Germline CDR1 ENHRY, CDR2 SYGVKD. After removal of 10 bases from V and 3 bases from J, the junction contained 8 bases not matched to a gene. The CDR3 is CASTPDRVGNTIYF. The CDR3 DNA reads as TGTGCCAGCACCCCGGACAGGGTTGGAAACACCATATATTTT.

V gene TRBV24-1 combines with J gene TRBJ1-5; D not certain. CDR3 length: 12 amino acids. Trimming left V 5 bases short and J 8 bases short, with 9 bases between. Germline loops: CDR1 KGHDR, CDR2 SFDVKD. The CDR3 DNA reads as TGTGCCACCAGTGGGCCCAGAGAGCCCCAGCATTTT. It encodes CATSGPREPQHF.

This chain connects TRBV27 to TRBJ2-5; 12 bases fit TRBD2. Trimming cost V 6 bases and J 5 bases; bases outside gene matches: 7. The CDR3 totals 15 residues. Germline V gene sequence: CDR1 MNHEY, CDR2 SMNVEV (reference sequence). The CDR3 sequence: CASSSLAGGLETQYF. The CDR3 nucleotides read TGTGCCAGCAGCTCACTAGCGGGAGGATTGGAGACCCAGTACTTC.

The table lists this clonotype with a count of one. The rearrangement joins TRBV30 to TRBJ2-3; D gene ambiguous. This CDR3 is built from 11 residues. Looked up from germline, CDR1 is GTSNPN and CDR2 is SVGIG (reference sequence). The V end was cut by 0 bases, the J end by 13 bases, with 11 bases between. The CDR3 coding sequence is TGTGCCTGGAGTGTGAAAGGTGGGAAGTATTTT. The encoded protein is CAWSVKGGKYF.

This clonotype was found a few times. The rearrangement uses TRBV6-5 and TRBJ1-4; a possible D gene is TRBD1 (6 bases). This CDR3 spans 15 amino acids. V lost 0 bases and J 6 bases, leaving 11 bases between the germline ends. Germline values: CDR1 MNHEY, CDR2 SVGAGI. The CDR3 DNA follows: TGTGCCAGCAGTTACTCGTACAGGGAGTATGAAAAACTGTTTTTT. Translated, it gives CASSYSYREYEKLFF.

This sequence joins TRBV18 and TRBJ2-2; either TRBD1 or TRBD2 may supply D (7 bases each). This CDR3 region has 15 residues. Trimming cost V 3 bases and J 8 bases, with 16 bases left between them. The germline V gene encodes CDR1 KGHSH and CDR2 LQKENI. In DNA form, the CDR3 reads TGTGCCAGCTCACCCAGGGGGGGGATCAGAGGGGAGCTGTTTTTT. The encoded protein is CASSPRGGIRGELFF.

CDR3 loop: CATSGRGALAGANVLTF. The CDR3 nucleotides are TGTGCCACCTCGGGCCGAGGGGCGCTCGCTGGGGCCAACGTCCTGACTTTC. The chain is built from TRBV24-1 and TRBJ2-6; D possibly uses TRBD1 or TRBD2 (5 bases each). The CDR3 extends over 17 amino acids. Germline CDR1 and CDR2: KGHDR and SFDVKD. Trimming removed 9 bases from V and 2 bases from J, with 19 bases in between.

V usage is TRBV6-5 and J usage is TRBJ2-5; D is ambiguous. V was clipped by 4 bases and J by 4 bases, with 13 bases between them. From germline, CDR1 is MNHEY and CDR2 SVGAGI. This CDR3 spans 14 amino acids. The DNA for the CDR3 is TGTGCCAGCAGTTGGACGAAGGAGAGAGAGACCCAGTACTTC. Translated: CASSWTKERETQYF.

This clonotype was seen a handful of times. This chain connects TRBV27 to TRBJ1-5; the D gene is possibly TRBD1 (5 bases). There are 12 residues in the CDR3. Germline lookup yields CDR1 MNHEY and CDR2 SMNVEV (reference sequence). V lost 6 bases and J 9 bases, leaving 12 bases between the germline ends. For the CDR3, the DNA is TGTGCCAGCAGCCGTGAAAGGGGGCCCCAGCATTTT. Amino acids: CASSRERGPQHF.

The V and J genes are TRBV11-2 and TRBJ2-3, with D uncertain. The CDR3 runs to 11 residues. Germline assignment: CDR1 SGHAT and CDR2 FQNNGV. V lost 3 bases to trimming and J lost 5 bases, with 3 bases between them. The CDR3 sequence: CASSFGDTQYF. In nucleotides, the CDR3 is TGTGCCAGCAGCTTCGGAGATACGCAGTATTTT. Full variable domain (remainder filled in from reference TRBV11-2 and TRBJ2-3): EAGVAQSPRYKIIEKRQSVAFWCNPISGHATLYWYQQILGQGPKLLIQFQNNGVVDDSQLPKDRFSAERLKGVDSTLKIQPAKLEDSAVYLCASSFGDTQYFGPGTRLTVL.

This clonotype appeared once. The rearrangement joins TRBV20-1 to TRBJ2-3; unclear D gene. Germline CDR1 and CDR2: DFQATT and SNEGSKA (reference sequence). Trimming removed 3 bases at V and 4 bases at J, with 11 bases between. The CDR3 runs to 13 residues. The CDR3 nucleotides read TGCAGTGCTAGTAGTGGTAGCCCAGATACGCAGTATTTT. It is translated as CSASSGSPDTQYF.

The V call is TRBV27, the J call TRBJ2-1; 8 bases map to TRBD2. Germline V CDR1 and CDR2: MNHEY, SMNVEV (reference sequence). The CDR3 runs to 16 residues. Trimming at V came to 4 bases and at J to 5 bases, leaving 10 bases not matched to a gene. The CDR3 spells CASSSPGLAGHNEQFF. CDR3 DNA sequence: TGTGCCAGCAGTTCCCCAGGGCTAGCGGGTCACAATGAGCAGTTCTTC.

The rearrangement joins TRBV7-8 to TRBJ2-5; possibly TRBD2 for D (5 bases). Trimming took 0 bases from V and 5 from J, leaving 19 bases between them. CDR1 and CDR2 from the germline V gene are SGHVS and FQNEAQ. The CDR3 covers 17 residues. The CDR3 DNA is TGTGCCAGCAGCTTAGCGCCGGGCTTAGGAGGTGGGGAGACCCAGTACTTC. The encoded protein is CASSLAPGLGGGETQYF.

V usage is TRBV24-1 and J usage is TRBJ2-6; D gene unclear. The germline V and J ends were trimmed by 4 bases and 0 bases, with 6 bases remaining between them. The CDR3 has 15 residues. Per the germline V gene, CDR1 is KGHDR and CDR2 is SFDVKD. The DNA for the CDR3 is TGTGCCACCAGTGACCCCTTCTCTGGGGCCAACGTCCTGACTTTC. Protein: CATSDPFSGANVLTF.

This sequence joins TRBV20-1 and TRBJ2-4; D possibly corresponds to TRBD2 (6 bases). V dropped 6 bases and J dropped 12 bases, with 21 bases sitting between them. The germline gives CDR1 DFQATT, CDR2 SNEGSKA (reference sequence). The length of the CDR3 is 13 residues. Here the CDR3 reads CSASGSGSQTQYF. The CDR3 coding sequence is TGCAGTGCAAGTGGTAGCGGATCCCAAACTCAGTACTTC.

This sequence joins TRBV19 and TRBJ2-1; 10 bases map to TRBD2. The J segment lost 7 bases and the V segment lost 1 base, leaving 7 bases of the junction unmatched. The CDR3 is made up of 16 amino acids. Germline lookup yields CDR1 LNHDA and CDR2 SQIVND (reference sequence). The CDR3 loop is CASSIASGRRWNEQFF. The CDR3 nucleotides read TGTGCCAGTAGTATAGCTAGCGGGAGACGATGGAATGAGCAGTTCTTC.

This clonotype was seen a few times. The rearrangement joins TRBV19 to TRBJ2-2; D ambiguous. The germline V gene has CDR1 LNHDA and CDR2 SQIVND (reference sequence). This CDR3 comprises 13 residues. V shed 4 bases and J shed 0 bases, with 3 bases lying between them. For the CDR3, the DNA is TGTGCCAGTAGTACCGCGAACACCGGGGAGCTGTTTTTT. Its translation is CASSTANTGELFF.

This clonotype turned up a few times. The J gene is TRBJ1-3, the V gene TRBV7-9; D is unresolved. V was cut by 5 bases and J by 0 bases, with 17 bases left in between. Germline assignment: CDR1 SEHNR and CDR2 FQNEAQ (reference sequence). The CDR3 covers 17 residues. This CDR3 reads CASSPGLSISSGNTIYF. DNA for the CDR3: TGTGCCAGCAGCCCAGGACTGTCAATTAGCTCTGGAAACACCATATATTTT.

J is TRBJ2-3 and V is TRBV20-1, with 7 bases fitting TRBD2. The CDR3 runs to 14 residues. Trimming removed 5 bases from V and 4 bases from J; junction bases left unmatched: 9. Germline V gene data show CDR1 as DFQATT and CDR2 as SNEGSKA (reference sequence). CDR3 sequence reads: CSARGGGAPDTQYF. DNA of the CDR3: TGCAGTGCTCGCGGGGGAGGCGCGCCAGATACGCAGTATTTT.